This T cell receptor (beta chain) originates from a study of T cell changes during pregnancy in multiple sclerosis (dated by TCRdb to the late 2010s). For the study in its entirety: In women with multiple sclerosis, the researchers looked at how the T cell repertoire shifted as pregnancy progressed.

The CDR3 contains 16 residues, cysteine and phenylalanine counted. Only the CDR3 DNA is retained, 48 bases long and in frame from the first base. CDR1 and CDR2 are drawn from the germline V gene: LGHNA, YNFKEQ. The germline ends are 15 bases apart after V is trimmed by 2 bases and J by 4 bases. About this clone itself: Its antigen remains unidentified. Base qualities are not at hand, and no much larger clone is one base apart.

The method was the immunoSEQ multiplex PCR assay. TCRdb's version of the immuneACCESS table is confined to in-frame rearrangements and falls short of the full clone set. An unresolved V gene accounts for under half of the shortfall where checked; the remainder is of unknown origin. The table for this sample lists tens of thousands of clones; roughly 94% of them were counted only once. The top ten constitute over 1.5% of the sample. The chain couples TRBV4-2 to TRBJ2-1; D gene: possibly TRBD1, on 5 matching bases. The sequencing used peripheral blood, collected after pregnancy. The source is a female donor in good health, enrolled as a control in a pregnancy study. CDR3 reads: CASSQQAGPEYNEQFF. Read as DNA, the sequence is TGTGCCAGCAGCCAACAGGCAGGGCCCGAGTACAATGAGCAGTTCTTC.